Listed below are T cell receptor beta chains from one sample, sequenced in a study of blood T cell repertoires in COVID-19. Assay: immunoSEQ multiplex PCR; the TCRdb copy retains only in-frame clones and omits some. The sample has a few hundred thousand clones, roughly nine tenths seen once; the top ten hold approximately 3.8%. What was sequenced was peripheral blood. The receptors derive from a man between 60 and 70 years old who had recovered from COVID-19. The CDR3 runs from the conserved cysteine through the conserved F or W.

j_call v_call cdr3_aa
TRBJ2-7 TRBV7-8 CASSLVRGSNSYEQYF
TRBJ2-5 TRBV7-3 CASSSLPGETQYF
TRBJ2-7 TRBV4-1 CASSQGTGGRGYEQYF
TRBJ1-1 TRBV6-5 CASSYEAGVPNTEAFF
TRBJ1-1 TRBV2 CASIRPGENTEAFF
TRBJ1-1 TRBV6-1 CASSERQGGAFF
TRBJ2-5 TRBV6-2/TRBV6-3 CASSTVRETQYF
TRBJ2-3 TRBV7-2 CASSRELPADTQYF
TRBJ2-5 TRBV5-1 CASSLAFGGLQETQYF
TRBJ2-1 TRBV11-2 CASSLERRSSYNEQFF
TRBJ2-7 TRBV6-5 CASRSSGTSPYEQYF
TRBJ1-1 TRBV19 CASIVTGLNTEAFF
TRBJ2-5 TRBV9 CASSVAFRETQYF
TRBJ2-7 TRBV5-1 CASSYGAGQYF
TRBJ2-1 TRBV9 CASSAQGLVGNNEQFF
TRBJ2-2 TRBV7-8 CASSFPSGGRTGELFF
TRBJ1-2 TRBV7-2 CASSLVLVPYGYTF
TRBJ2-5 TRBV7-2 CASSLERGAQETQYF
TRBJ2-7 TRBV4-1 CASSPSGSSGGYEQYF
TRBJ1-6 TRBV7-2 CASSNPAGRSSYNSPLHF
TRBJ2-6 TRBV29-1 CRARAPGANVLTF
TRBJ1-2 TRBV19 CASRGEPGQGFGYGYTF
TRBJ2-3 TRBV6-5 CASRGPGADTQYF
TRBJ1-6 TRBV11-2 CASRRAGGGSPLHF
TRBJ2-2 TRBV14 CASSPGTTNTGELFF
TRBJ1-1 TRBV30 CAWSVRRGKRAFF
TRBJ1-2 TRBV20-1 CSASNSNYGYTF
TRBJ2-1 TRBV6-5 CASSRAATPISGQFF
TRBJ1-1 TRBV7-9 CASSSSGANTEAFF
TRBJ1-6 TRBV4-1 CASSPAGDNSPLHF
TRBJ1-2 TRBV12-3/TRBV12-4 CASSIGGILGYTF
TRBJ2-2 TRBV25-1 CASSDYTGVIGELFF
TRBJ2-1 TRBV7-3 CASSLAGVKNEQFF
TRBJ2-1 TRBV12-5 CASGHDSYNEQFF
TRBJ2-1 TRBV10-3 CAISGQSSGGALDNEQFF
TRBJ2-3 TRBV5-6 CASSEAGQARTDTQYF
TRBJ2-3 TRBV11-2 CASSLGGETDTQYF
TRBJ2-7 TRBV5-1 CASSLASTGPYEQYF
TRBJ2-2 TRBV7-6 CASRTRTGDTGELFF
TRBJ2-3 TRBV5-1 CASSLAKFSGGADTQYF
TRBJ2-7 TRBV3-1/TRBV3-2 CASSERGTGTYEQYF
TRBJ2-5 TRBV14 CASSQVRRTQETQYF
TRBJ1-5 TRBV27 CASSQTRDSNQPQHF
TRBJ2-2 TRBV7-3 CASSPTNRGAGELFF
TRBJ1-3 TRBV5-4 CASSLDRGTGNTIYF
TRBJ2-6 TRBV4-2 CASSQERESGANVLTF
TRBJ2-5 TRBV5-5 CASRAGFQETQYF
TRBJ2-5 TRBV12-2 CASRNITGRGETQYF
TRBJ1-1 TRBV18 CASSPKQGSEAFF
TRBJ1-4 TRBV30 CAWSPDRAGEKLFF
TRBJ1-4 TRBV27 CASGPKGVEKLFF
TRBJ2-3 TRBV7-6 CASSSRRGGGTDTQYF
TRBJ1-4 TRBV6-6 CAGGGQGTGEKLFF
TRBJ2-7 TRBV5-1 CASSPGGSHEQYF
TRBJ1-6 TRBV7-2 CASSLSRGVYHSPLHF
TRBJ1-1 TRBV6-4 CASSDTLSTEAFF
TRBJ1-2 TRBV27 CASSQQGYYGYTF
TRBJ2-2 TRBV10-3 CAISRGIANTGELFF
TRBJ1-2 TRBV4-2 CASSQRPGTDLSYTF